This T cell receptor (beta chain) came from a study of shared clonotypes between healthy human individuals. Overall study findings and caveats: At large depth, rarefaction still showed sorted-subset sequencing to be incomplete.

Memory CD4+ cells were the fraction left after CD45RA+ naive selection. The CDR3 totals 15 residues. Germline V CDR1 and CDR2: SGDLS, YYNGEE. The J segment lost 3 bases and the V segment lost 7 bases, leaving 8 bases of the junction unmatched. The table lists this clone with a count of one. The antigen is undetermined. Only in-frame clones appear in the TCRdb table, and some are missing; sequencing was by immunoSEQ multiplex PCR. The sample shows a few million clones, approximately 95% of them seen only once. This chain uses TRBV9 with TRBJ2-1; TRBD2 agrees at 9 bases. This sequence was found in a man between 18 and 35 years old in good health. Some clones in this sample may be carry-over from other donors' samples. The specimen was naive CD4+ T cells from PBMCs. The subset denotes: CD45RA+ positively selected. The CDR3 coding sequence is TGTGCCAGCGGCCGACTAGCGGATAACTACAATGAGCAGTTCTTC. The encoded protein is CASGRLADNYNEQFF.